The 31 T cell receptor beta chains below come from one sample, sequenced in a study of T-cell memory formation after mild COVID-19. One entry per CDR3 protein, called by TCRdb with MiXCR from the 5' RACE reads. This table holds about 560,000 distinct CDR3 sequences, 20% to 25% found once. The specimen sequenced was PBMCs or a T cell subset sorted from them (not recorded which). These receptors originate from an adult woman who had mild COVID-19 (a few samples of this study predate the infection). Cell type and time point are not known.

This clonotype occurred a few times. V and J are TRBV3-1 and TRBJ1-2; D call uncertain. Trimming pared 0 bases from V and 13 bases from J, leaving 6 bases between. Germline-derived CDR1 and CDR2 are LGHDT and YNNKEL (reference sequence). The CDR3 is 10 amino acids. In DNA, the CDR3 is TGTGCCAGCAGCCAAGATGGGCTCACCTTC. Protein: CASSQDGLTF. Variable domain in full (rest from reference TRBV3-1 and TRBJ1-2): DTAVSQTPKYLVTQMGNDKSIKCEQNLGHDTMYWYKQDSKKFLKIMFSYNNKELIINETVPNRFSPKSPDKAHLNLHINSLELGDSAVYFCASSQDGLTFGSGTRLTVV.

In this sample, this clonotype turned up a few times. V and J are TRBV23-1 and TRBJ2-1; 10 nucleotides agree with TRBD2. TRBV23-1 is known as an ORF, though its function is uncertain. V was pared by 2 bases and J by 2 bases, with 18 bases of the junction left unmatched. The CDR3 runs 21 residues. Here the CDR3 DNA reads TGCGCCAGCAGTCAACCCTCAGGACTAGCGGAAGATAGGATCCCCTACAATGAGCAGTTCTTC. Protein sequence: CASSQPSGLAEDRIPYNEQFF.

This clonotype was found a few times. The V call is TRBV12-3 or TRBV12-4, the J call TRBJ2-4; a weak D match, TRBD2 (6 bases). The CDR3 runs 14 residues. V dropped 8 bases and J dropped 2 bases, with 13 bases sitting between them. CDR3: CASGLTTSKNIQYF. The CDR3 nucleotides are TGTGCCAGCGGACTAACTACATCCAAAAACATTCAGTACTTC.

This clonotype was observed at least ten times. The chain employs TRBV20-1 and TRBJ2-4; D may correspond to TRBD1 or TRBD2 (5 bases each). V lost 6 bases and J lost 9, with 18 bases in between. Germline loops: CDR1 DFQATT, CDR2 SNEGSKA (reference sequence). CDR3 length: 13 residues. The CDR3 DNA reads TGCAGTGCCATGACAGAAGTAGGAGGCATTCAGTACTTC. This gives the protein CSAMTEVGGIQYF.

This clonotype was detected only a few times. This sequence joins TRBV18 and TRBJ2-3; the D is unclear. The CDR3 is 17 amino acids. V was trimmed by 0 bases and J by 4 bases, leaving 17 bases between them. Germline V gene sequence: CDR1 KGHSH, CDR2 LQKENI. The CDR3 DNA reads as TGTGCCAGCTCACCACCGGAGTCGAGAACCCTCCCAGATACGCAGTATTTT. Translating it yields CASSPPESRTLPDTQYF.

This chain connects TRBV5-5 to TRBJ2-3, with 7 bases matching TRBD1. The germline gives CDR1 SGHKS, CDR2 YYEKEE (reference sequence). The CDR3 has 15 amino acids. J gave up 2 bases and V 2 bases, and 5 bases lay outside the gene matches. The CDR3 here is CASSFMDRFTDTQYF. For the CDR3, the DNA is TGTGCCAGCAGCTTCATGGACAGGTTCACAGATACGCAGTATTTT.

This chain uses TRBV5-6 with TRBJ1-2; TRBD1 matches 9 bases. The CDR3 is made up of 15 amino acids. The germline gives CDR1 SGHDT, CDR2 YYEEEE. The V and J ends lost 1 base and 7 bases, in that order; junction bases with no gene match: 8. CDR3 sequence (DNA): TGTGCCAGCAGCTTGTCAGGACAGGGGTTGAGTGGCTACACCTTC. Translated, it gives CASSLSGQGLSGYTF. Full variable domain (remainder filled in from reference TRBV5-6 and TRBJ1-2): DAGVTQSPTHLIKTRGQQVTLRCSPKSGHDTVSWYQQALGQGPQFIFQYYEEEERQRGNFPDRFSGHQFPNYSSELNVNALLLGDSALYLCASSLSGQGLSGYTFGSGTRLTVV.

This clonotype was picked up a small number of times. The rearrangement joins TRBV14 to TRBJ2-7, with D unresolved. Germline V gene data show CDR1 as SGHDN and CDR2 as FVKESK. CDR3 length: 14 amino acids. V shed 4 bases and J shed 3 bases, with 13 bases lying between them. CDR3 residues: CASSRASPGYEQYF. The CDR3 coding sequence is TGTGCCAGCAGCCGAGCGTCCCCAGGCTACGAGCAGTACTTC.

This clonotype was counted at least ten times. The V call is TRBV3-1, the J call TRBJ2-5; TRBD2 aligns across 10 bases. V was pared by 6 bases and J by 2 bases, with 15 bases of the junction left unmatched. The CDR3 consists of 18 residues. Germline V gives CDR1 LGHDT, CDR2 YNNKEL (reference sequence). CDR3 nucleotide sequence: TGTGCCAGCAGACACGGTCGGGCTAGCGGGAGCCTACAAGAGACCCAGTACTTC. This encodes CASRHGRASGSLQETQYF.

V gene TRBV12-3 or TRBV12-4 combines with J gene TRBJ2-1; 9 bases agree with TRBD2. This CDR3 is built from 15 residues. J gave up 4 bases and V 3 bases, and 4 bases lay outside the gene matches. The CDR3 region is CASSFAGGAYNEQFF. The CDR3 nucleotides are TGTGCCAGCAGTTTTGCGGGGGGGGCTTACAATGAGCAGTTCTTC.

The chain links TRBV3-1 to TRBJ2-1, with 9 bases fitting TRBD2. This CDR3 has 15 residues. V lost 1 base to trimming and J lost 8 bases; unmatched junction nucleotides: 6. From germline, CDR1 is LGHDT and CDR2 YNNKEL (reference sequence). The CDR3 protein is CASSQGGGASYEQFF. DNA for the CDR3: TGTGCCAGCAGCCAAGGCGGGGGGGCCTCCTATGAGCAGTTCTTC.

This clonotype has only a few counts. This chain links TRBV19 with TRBJ1-5, with D maybe TRBD1 (5 bases). Germline V gene lookup returns CDR1 LNHDA and CDR2 SQIVND (reference sequence). The CDR3 runs 15 residues. Trimming cost V 5 bases and J 0 bases, with 11 bases left between them. In DNA form, the CDR3 reads TGTGCCAGTAGTTTAGGACACCTTAGCAATCAGCCCCAGCATTTT. It codes for CASSLGHLSNQPQHF.

This clonotype was counted between two and nine times. This rearrangement joins TRBV6-2 or TRBV6-3 to TRBJ2-1; D may be TRBD1 (6 bases). In germline, CDR1 is MNHEY, CDR2 SVGEGT. The ends were cut back, 8 bases at V and 9 bases at J, with 23 bases in the middle. The CDR3 runs 15 residues. CDR3 residues: CASRMTGSSLAEQFF. The DNA for the CDR3 is TGTGCCAGCCGAATGACAGGCTCATCTTTGGCTGAGCAGTTCTTC.

The chain is built from TRBV20-1 and TRBJ2-7; 9 nucleotides align to TRBD2. CDR1 is DFQATT and CDR2 is SNEGSKA in the germline V gene (reference sequence). This CDR3 has 13 amino acids. Losses at the gene ends were 6 bases for V and 2 bases for J; bases not matched to a gene: 5. CDR3 residues: CSARLAETYEQYF. DNA of the CDR3: TGCAGTGCCAGACTAGCGGAAACCTACGAGCAGTACTTC.

CDR3 sequence (DNA): TGTGCCAGCAGTGGAGGGATGGGACAGGGACTCTACGAGCAGTACTTC. Protein product: CASSGGMGQGLYEQYF. The chain employs TRBV2 and TRBJ2-7; 9 nucleotides match TRBD1. V lost 4 bases, J lost 3 bases, and 10 bases stayed unmatched. Germline CDR1 SNHLY, CDR2 FYNNEI. This CDR3 has 16 amino acids.

This clonotype was recorded a few times. V usage is TRBV7-8 and J usage is TRBJ1-1; D is perhaps TRBD1 (5 bases). With 4 bases removed from V and 1 base from J, the gap between germline ends came to 10 bases. Germline-derived CDR1 and CDR2 are SGHVS and FQNEAQ. The CDR3 extends over 14 amino acids. CDR3 residues: CASSWAGKNTEAFF. In nucleotides, the CDR3 is TGTGCCAGCAGCTGGGCAGGGAAGAACACTGAAGCTTTCTTT.

This clonotype has a count of ten or more. J is TRBJ2-6 and V is TRBV7-2, with a weak D call TRBD2 (6 bases). The germline V gene encodes CDR1 SGHTA and CDR2 FQGNSA. V was cut by 3 bases and J by 1 base, with 7 bases left in between. This CDR3 has 15 residues. CDR3 protein: CASSFGGSGANVLTF. As DNA, the CDR3 is TGTGCCAGCAGCTTCGGGGGATCTGGGGCCAACGTCCTGACTTTC.

This sequence joins TRBV24-1 and TRBJ2-7; 7 bases agree with TRBD1. Trimming took 3 bases from V and 5 from J; bases not matched to a gene: 3. The CDR3 consists of 13 residues. Germline V CDR1 and CDR2: KGHDR, SFDVKD. The CDR3 loop reads CATSDNDRDEQYF. In DNA, the CDR3 is TGTGCCACCAGTGATAACGACAGGGACGAGCAGTACTTC.

The chain has TRBV5-1 and TRBJ1-4, with a tentative D call TRBD1 (5 bases). Germline V gives CDR1 SGHRS, CDR2 YFSETQ. The length of the CDR3 is 15 residues. Deletions cut 0 bases from V and 6 bases from J, with 12 bases between. CDR3 region: CASSLGSGMDEKLFF. For the CDR3, the DNA is TGCGCCAGCAGCTTGGGATCAGGGATGGATGAAAAACTGTTTTTT.

There are a few counts of this clonotype. This sequence joins TRBV5-6 and TRBJ2-1; D remains unclear. The length of the CDR3 is 13 residues. Germline CDR1 is SGHDT and CDR2 is YYEEEE. Trimming stripped 1 base from V and 9 bases from J, with 11 bases between. The chain's CDR3 is CASSLKGISEQFF. The CDR3 DNA sequence: TGTGCCAGCAGCTTGAAGGGAATCAGTGAGCAGTTCTTC.

This clonotype showed up just a few times. The J gene is TRBJ1-2, the V gene TRBV5-6; TRBD1 is a possible D gene (5 bases). The CDR3 sequence is 13 residues long. With 0 bases removed from V and 4 bases from J, the gap between germline ends came to 7 bases. The germline gives CDR1 SGHDT, CDR2 YYEEEE. CDR3 in amino acids: CASSLVDSYGYTF. CDR3 coding DNA: TGTGCCAGCAGCTTGGTCGACAGCTATGGCTACACCTTC.

The chain combines TRBV7-2 with TRBJ2-5, with D uncertain. The CDR3 has 12 residues. Trimming removed 7 bases at V and 4 bases at J, with 10 bases between. Germline-derived CDR1 and CDR2 are SGHTA and FQGNSA. CDR3 region: CASTPWTETQYF. DNA for the CDR3: TGTGCCAGCACCCCGTGGACAGAGACCCAGTACTTC. The whole variable domain, filled in from reference TRBV7-2 and TRBJ2-5, reads GAGVSQSPSNKVTEKGKDVELRCDPISGHTALYWYRQSLGQGLEFLIYFQGNSAPDKSGLPSDRFSAERTGGSVSTLTIQRTQQEDSAVYLCASTPWTETQYFGPGTRLLVL.

The genes are TRBV7-2 and TRBJ1-1; D remains unclear. Germline values: CDR1 SGHTA, CDR2 FQGNSA. The V and J ends lost 1 base and 5 bases respectively, with 14 bases between them. The CDR3 consists of 15 residues. This chain's CDR3 is CASSLEGPLGTEAFF. In nucleotides, the CDR3 is TGTGCCAGCAGCTTAGAAGGCCCCCTTGGGACTGAAGCTTTCTTT.

CDR3 in DNA: TGTGCCAGCAGCCGGGCGGATGGCTACACCTTC. Protein sequence: CASSRADGYTF. V usage is TRBV12-3 or TRBV12-4 and J usage is TRBJ1-2; D gene uncertain. The V gene lost 6 bases and the J gene lost 6 bases, with 8 bases spanning the gap. This CDR3 region has 11 residues.

The rearrangement uses TRBV11-1 and TRBJ2-1, with TRBD2 matching over 9 bases. The germline V gene has CDR1 SGHAT and CDR2 FQDESV (reference sequence). The trim removed 6 bases at V and 6 bases at J, leaving 21 bases unmatched. The CDR3 is made up of 19 amino acids. CDR3: CASSLVDSGTSRLRNEQFF. For the CDR3, the DNA is TGTGCCAGCAGTCTGGTGGACTCAGGGACTAGCAGGCTGCGCAATGAGCAGTTCTTC. Using reference TRBV11-1 and TRBJ2-1 for the parts outside the CDR3, the full variable domain is EAEVAQSPRYKITEKSQAVAFWCDPISGHATLYWYRQILGQGPELLVQFQDESVVDDSQLPKDRFSAERLKGVDSTLKIQPAELGDSAMYLCASSLVDSGTSRLRNEQFFGPGTRLTVL.

The rearrangement links TRBV7-9 to TRBJ2-5; tentatively, D is TRBD2 (6 bases). Trimming cost V 8 bases and J 0 bases, with 22 bases left between them. Looked up from germline, CDR1 is SEHNR and CDR2 is FQNEAQ (reference sequence). The CDR3 has 17 residues. The DNA of the CDR3 is TGTGCCAGCTCCCCGGCCCCGGGGGAAGGATACCAAGAGACCCAGTACTTC. This encodes CASSPAPGEGYQETQYF.

This clonotype was seen at least ten times. The chain couples TRBV7-2 to TRBJ2-7; D possibly corresponds to TRBD2 (5 bases). Per germline, CDR1 SGHTA and CDR2 FQGNSA. V was pared by 7 bases and J by 5 bases, with 15 bases between. The CDR3 contains 13 residues. The CDR3 loop reads CASTPRVVHEQYF. CDR3 bases: TGTGCCAGCACTCCGAGGGTTGTCCACGAGCAGTACTTC.

The V gene is TRBV2, the J gene TRBJ2-4; D not resolved. Germline CDR1 SNHLY, CDR2 FYNNEI. The CDR3 extends over 14 amino acids. V gave up 5 bases and J gave up 0 bases, with 8 bases separating them. CDR3 residues: CASSSRIAKNIQYF. CDR3 nucleotides: TGTGCCAGCAGTTCCAGGATAGCCAAAAACATTCAGTACTTC.

This clonotype has more than one count but fewer than ten. CDR3 loop: CASSTNSATYEQYF. The CDR3, as DNA: TGCGCCAGCAGCACAAACTCCGCCACCTACGAGCAGTACTTC. V gene TRBV5-1 combines with J gene TRBJ2-7; D unclear. Germline CDR1 is SGHRS and CDR2 is YFSETQ. The V and J ends lost 4 bases and 2 bases respectively, with 13 bases between them. The CDR3 has 14 amino acids. Filled out from reference TRBV5-1 and TRBJ2-7, the complete variable domain reads KAGVTQTPRYLIKTRGQQVTLSCSPISGHRSVSWYQQTPGQGLQFLFEYFSETQRNKGNFPGRFSGRQFSNSRSEMNVSTLELGDSALYLCASSTNSATYEQYFGPGTRLTVT.

V and J are TRBV12-3 or TRBV12-4 and TRBJ2-5, with D possibly being TRBD2 (5 bases). This CDR3 contains 17 residues. V was shortened by 6 bases and J by 2 bases, with 22 bases between the two germline ends. The CDR3: CASSHFTGPTGQETQYF. The CDR3 region has the DNA TGTGCCAGCAGCCACTTTACTGGACCCACGGGACAAGAGACCCAGTACTTC.

This clonotype occurred a few times. This chain connects TRBV12-3 or TRBV12-4 to TRBJ2-3; TRBD2 matches at 7 bases. V lost 5 bases, J lost 6 bases, and 17 bases stayed unmatched. CDR3 size: 17 residues. Here the CDR3 reads CASSPYPRTRTRDTQYF. The CDR3 nucleotides read TGTGCCAGCAGTCCATACCCCCGGACACGGACTAGGGATACGCAGTATTTT.